These 16 T cell receptor beta chains came from one sample sequenced in a study of blood T cell repertoires in COVID-19. Clones were sequenced by immunoSEQ multiplex PCR, and TCRdb holds only the in-frame ones, with some missing. The sample carries roughly 150,000 clones, around 92% recorded once. Sequenced: peripheral blood. The receptors stem from a man in his fifties or sixties with acute or convalescent COVID-19.

The chain is built from TRBV19 and TRBJ1-5; no clear D. V shed 7 bases and J shed 11 bases, with 21 bases lying between them. The CDR3 spans 14 residues. Germline CDR1 is LNHDA and CDR2 is SQIVND (reference sequence). The CDR3 loop reads CASMNSAGRRTQHF. CDR3 sequence (DNA): TGTGCCAGTATGAACAGCGCCGGGAGAAGGACCCAGCATTTT. The whole variable domain, remainder taken from reference TRBV19 and TRBJ1-5, is DGGITQSPKYLFRKEGQNVTLSCEQNLNHDAMYWYRQDPGQGLRLIYYSQIVNDFQKGDIAEGYSVSREKKESFPLTVTSAQKNPTAFYLCASMNSAGRRTQHFGDGTRLSIL.

CDR3 sequence reads: CASLTDRNTEAFF. The CDR3 region has the DNA TGTGCCAGCTTAACGGACAGAAACACTGAAGCTTTCTTT. V usage is TRBV2 and J usage is TRBJ1-1; TRBD1 is a possible D gene (6 bases). The germline V gene encodes CDR1 SNHLY and CDR2 FYNNEI. The CDR3 sequence is 13 residues long. V dropped 8 bases and J dropped 2 bases, with 12 bases sitting between them.

This clone was seen a few times. The chain couples TRBV7-2 to TRBJ1-1, with D perhaps TRBD1 (5 bases). V was cut by 5 bases and J by 2 bases, with 18 bases left in between. CDR3 length: 16 residues. CDR1 is SGHTA, CDR2 FQGNSA, per germline. CDR3 in DNA: TGTGCCAGCAGCACACGTGGGGGGTTTCGTAACACTGAAGCTTTCTTT. It yields the protein CASSTRGGFRNTEAFF.

The genes are TRBV4-1 and TRBJ1-1; no reliable D call. The CDR3 consists of 11 residues. V was trimmed by 4 bases and J by 4 bases, leaving 4 bases between them. Per the germline V gene, CDR1 is MGHRA and CDR2 is YSYEKL. CDR3 loop: CASSPLTEAFF. The DNA for the CDR3 is TGCGCCAGCAGCCCACTCACTGAAGCTTTCTTT.

V usage is TRBV14 and J usage is TRBJ2-3, with TRBD1 matching 8 bases. CDR1 is SGHDN and CDR2 is FVKESK in the germline V gene. This CDR3 contains 14 residues. The J segment lost 2 bases and the V segment lost 3 bases, leaving 1 base of the junction unmatched. The CDR3 region is CASSQDRATDTQYF. DNA of the CDR3: TGTGCCAGCAGCCAGGACAGGGCCACAGATACGCAGTATTTT.

The chain combines TRBV2 with TRBJ2-7, with D possibly matching TRBD2 (5 bases). Looked up from germline, CDR1 is SNHLY and CDR2 is FYNNEI. The CDR3 totals 14 residues. V lost 6 bases and J lost 0, with 12 bases in between. CDR3 region: CASSAATSSYEQYF. CDR3 coding DNA: TGTGCCAGCAGCGCTGCCACTAGCTCCTACGAGCAGTACTTC.

The genes are TRBV29-1 and TRBJ2-1, with D possibly matching TRBD1 (6 bases). The CDR3 contains 14 residues. Germline CDR1 and CDR2: SQVTM and ANQGSEA. Trimming pared 2 bases from V and 3 bases from J, leaving 11 bases between. The CDR3 nucleotides are TGCAGCGTTGAAACCCGGACAGACTACAATGAGCAGTTCTTC. Its translation is CSVETRTDYNEQFF.

The CDR3 coding sequence is TGTGCCAGTAGTATAGAACAGCGGGGGGGCCGTCAGTACTTC. Amino acids: CASSIEQRGGRQYF. V is TRBV19 and J is TRBJ2-4, with 10 bases matching TRBD2. J lost 12 bases, V lost 0 bases, and 5 bases had no gene match. In germline, CDR1 is LNHDA, CDR2 SQIVND (reference sequence). This CDR3 has 14 residues.

V and J are TRBV6-5 and TRBJ1-6, with 11 bases identical to TRBD1. The CDR3 extends over 15 amino acids. The V gene's germline CDR1 is MNHEY and CDR2 SVGAGI. V lost 4 bases, J lost 8 bases, and 4 bases stayed unmatched. The CDR3 is CASSSGQGAYSPLHF. DNA of the CDR3: TGTGCCAGCAGTTCTGGACAGGGGGCGTATTCACCCCTCCACTTT.

The gene calls are TRBV13 and TRBJ2-7, with TRBD1 as a possible D gene (5 bases). Trimming took off 0 bases at V and 1 base at J, with 16 bases between the two ends. The CDR3 extends over 17 amino acids. Germline CDR1 reads PRHDT; CDR2 reads FYEKMQ (reference sequence). This CDR3 reads CASSLGRTGRLSYEQYF. For the CDR3, the DNA is TGTGCCAGCAGCTTAGGCCGTACAGGAAGATTATCCTACGAGCAGTACTTC.

This chain connects TRBV7-2 to TRBJ2-6, with D possibly TRBD1 on 6 matching bases. CDR1 SGHTA and CDR2 FQGNSA come from the germline V gene. The length of the CDR3 is 17 residues. The V gene lost 6 bases and the J gene lost 4 bases, with 19 bases spanning the gap. The CDR3 DNA sequence: TGTGCCAGCAGGTTTCCCGTGACAGGAGCCGGGGCCAACGTCCTGACTTTC. Translated, it gives CASRFPVTGAGANVLTF.

CDR3 DNA: TGTGCCAGCAGGACCTCCCCGGCAGGGGACAACTATGGCTACACCTTC. The encoded protein is CASRTSPAGDNYGYTF. V usage is TRBV5-4 and J usage is TRBJ1-2; weak D call: TRBD1 (6 bases). CDR1 is SGHNT, CDR2 YYREEE, per germline (reference sequence). Trimming shortened V by 5 bases and J by 2 bases, and 19 bases separated the two germline ends. This CDR3 is 16 amino acids long.

Only one count was recorded for this clone. This chain connects TRBV10-1 to TRBJ1-5; tentative D call: TRBD1 (5 bases). The CDR3 has 15 residues. From germline, CDR1 is WNHNN and CDR2 SYGVQD (reference sequence). V lost 0 bases and J 7 bases, leaving 13 bases between the germline ends. The CDR3 is CASSESGRVRQPQHF. The CDR3 nucleotides read TGCGCCAGCAGTGAGTCGGGCAGGGTGAGGCAGCCCCAGCATTTT.

The rearrangement joins TRBV18 to TRBJ1-1; 9 positions match TRBD1. Losses at the gene ends were 3 bases for V and 3 bases for J; bases not matched to a gene: 8. The germline V gene encodes CDR1 KGHSH and CDR2 LQKENI. CDR3 length equals 16 residues. CDR3 coding DNA: TGTGCCAGCTCACCGGGACAGGGCTCTCTCGACACTGAAGCTTTCTTT. This codes for CASSPGQGSLDTEAFF.

J is TRBJ1-3 and V is TRBV5-6; D gene uncertain. The germline V and J ends were trimmed by 4 bases and 3 bases, with 11 bases remaining between them. The CDR3 totals 14 residues. CDR1 is SGHDT, CDR2 YYEEEE, per germline. CDR3 amino acids: CASSPRGFGNTIYF. In DNA form, the CDR3 reads TGTGCCAGCAGCCCTCGGGGATTTGGAAACACCATATATTTT.

CDR3 in DNA: TGCAGCGTTGGACTAGCGGGGATTTACAATGAGCAGTTCTTC. Encoded protein: CSVGLAGIYNEQFF. The rearrangement joins TRBV29-1 to TRBJ2-1; TRBD2 agrees at 11 bases. The V and J ends lost 4 bases and 4 bases, in that order; junction bases with no gene match: 3. This CDR3 is built from 14 residues. CDR1 and CDR2 from the germline V gene are SQVTM and ANQGSEA.